The 27 T cell receptor beta chains given below trace back to one sample, sequenced in a study of blood T cell repertoires in COVID-19. Clones were read by immunoSEQ multiplex PCR, and TCRdb kept only the in-frame ones, dropping some. The sample carries some 490,000 clones, over 75% recorded once. Sequenced material: peripheral blood. Receptors were obtained from a human donor in a cohort sampled during active COVID-19.

V usage is TRBV2 and J usage is TRBJ1-6; TRBD1 might be the D (6 bases). The CDR3 spans 18 residues. CDR1 is SNHLY, CDR2 FYNNEI, per germline. V was cut by 3 bases and J by 1 base, with 16 bases left in between. DNA for the CDR3: TGTGCCAGCAGTGAGGCATCAGGGGAGGGGTCCTATAATTCACCCCTCCACTTT. It encodes CASSEASGEGSYNSPLHF.

This clone was observed a handful of times. The gene calls are TRBV19 and TRBJ1-2; D may be TRBD1 (6 bases). Germline CDR1 and CDR2: LNHDA and SQIVND (reference sequence). The CDR3 covers 13 residues. V was trimmed by 4 bases and J by 5 bases, leaving 11 bases between them. CDR3 DNA sequence: TGTGCCAGTAGTACGGACAGAAGGTATGGCTACACCTTC. Its protein product is CASSTDRRYGYTF.

This chain connects TRBV28 to TRBJ2-2, with D maybe TRBD2 (7 bases). The ends were cut back, 8 bases at V and 6 bases at J, with 16 bases in the middle. CDR3 length equals 14 residues. Germline V gene sequence: CDR1 MDHEN, CDR2 SYDVKM. In DNA, the CDR3 is TGTGCCAGCGCAGAACAGGGAGGGCCCGGGGAGCTGTTTTTT. The encoded protein is CASAEQGGPGELFF.

The chain recombines TRBV2 with TRBJ2-3; perhaps TRBD2 as D (6 bases). Trimming pared 4 bases from V and 14 bases from J, leaving 13 bases between. Germline V gene sequence: CDR1 SNHLY, CDR2 FYNNEI. There are 11 residues in the CDR3. The CDR3 reads CASSAGGGAYF. DNA for the CDR3: TGTGCCAGCAGTGCTGGCGGAGGGGCGTATTTT. The full variable domain, with the rest looked up from reference TRBV2 and TRBJ2-3, is EPEVTQTPSHQVTQMGQEVILRCVPISNHLYFYWYRQILGQKVEFLVSFYNNEISEKSEIFDDQFSVERPDGSNFTLKIRSTKLEDSAMYFCASSAGGGAYFGPGTRLTVL.

The chain has TRBV7-8 and TRBJ1-1; D ambiguous. V lost 3 bases and J lost 4, with 15 bases in between. This CDR3 contains 15 residues. Germline V CDR1 and CDR2: SGHVS, FQNEAQ. The CDR3 loop is CASSFIDQTGTEAFF. The DNA of the CDR3 is TGTGCCAGCAGCTTCATCGACCAGACGGGCACTGAAGCTTTCTTT.

This clone was found a few times. The V gene is TRBV19, the J gene TRBJ1-2; TRBD1 aligns across 10 bases. J was trimmed by 3 bases and V by 6 bases; bases with no gene match: 10. Germline V gene lookup returns CDR1 LNHDA and CDR2 SQIVND (reference sequence). CDR3 length equals 16 residues. The CDR3 sequence: CASRLSGGQGDYGYTF. For the CDR3, the DNA is TGTGCCAGTAGACTTTCCGGTGGACAGGGGGACTATGGCTACACCTTC.

This clone was picked up a small number of times. The J gene is TRBJ2-1, the V gene TRBV28; 8 positions agree with TRBD2. The V gene's germline CDR1 is MDHEN and CDR2 SYDVKM. The CDR3 covers 15 residues. Unmatched junction bases numbered 7, after V lost 5 bases and J lost 4 bases. The CDR3 sequence is CASSPPVAGYNEQFF. The CDR3 DNA is TGTGCCAGCAGTCCTCCGGTAGCGGGATACAATGAGCAGTTCTTC.

The chain links TRBV4-3 to TRBJ2-7; TRBD2 is a possible D gene (5 bases). CDR1 is LGHNA, CDR2 YSLEER, per germline. CDR3 length: 16 residues. V lost 5 bases and J lost 5, with 22 bases in between. DNA of the CDR3: TGCGCCAGCAGCGCGGGCCGGGATCCGAGGTGGGACGAGCAGTACTTC. This codes for CASSAGRDPRWDEQYF.

This clone was observed a few times. This chain joins TRBV30 and TRBJ2-2; 9 positions match TRBD2. The CDR3 has 16 residues. J was trimmed by 4 bases and V by 3 bases; bases with no gene match: 9. Germline V gives CDR1 GTSNPN, CDR2 SVGIG (reference sequence). The CDR3, as DNA: TGTGCCTGGAGCGGAGATGCGGGAGGGCCCACCGGGGAGCTGTTTTTT. It specifies CAWSGDAGGPTGELFF.

This clone was seen a handful of times. J is TRBJ1-1 and V is TRBV5-4, with D tentatively TRBD1 (6 bases). Germline-derived CDR1 and CDR2 are SGHNT and YYREEE (reference sequence). Trimming left V 7 bases short and J 1 base short, with 17 bases between. The CDR3 length is 15 residues. This CDR3 reads CASRWDTLQNTEAFF. For the CDR3, the DNA is TGTGCCAGCCGCTGGGACACTCTACAGAACACTGAAGCTTTCTTT. The full variable domain, completed using reference TRBV5-4 and TRBJ1-1, is ETGVTQSPTHLIKTRGQQVTLRCSSQSGHNTVSWYQQALGQGPQFIFQYYREEENGRGNFPPRFSGLQFPNYSSELNVNALELDDSALYLCASRWDTLQNTEAFFGQGTRLTVV.

The count of this clone is one. The chain joins TRBV6-5 to TRBJ2-1, with 7 bases lining up with TRBD1. Germline trimming cut 8 bases from V and 9 bases from J; bases unmatched to any gene: 16. Germline V gene lookup returns CDR1 MNHEY and CDR2 SVGAGI. This CDR3 contains 15 residues. The CDR3: CASDTNGQVGAEQFF. The CDR3 DNA follows: TGTGCCAGCGATACTAACGGACAGGTAGGCGCTGAGCAGTTCTTC.

The chain uses TRBV28 and TRBJ1-2; TRBD1 might be the D (6 bases). Trimming stripped 10 bases from V and 7 bases from J, with 25 bases between. This CDR3 is 15 amino acids long. Germline V gene sequence: CDR1 MDHEN, CDR2 SYDVKM. CDR3 DNA sequence: TGTGCCATTTCCTCTCCGGGCACAGGGAAATCTGGCTACACCTTC. This codes for CAISSPGTGKSGYTF.

The chain recombines TRBV6-5 with TRBJ1-1; D is uncertain. The length of the CDR3 is 15 residues. The V gene lost 0 bases and the J gene lost 0 bases, with 8 bases spanning the gap. CDR1 and CDR2 from the germline V gene are MNHEY and SVGAGI. CDR3 in amino acids: CASSYSRDLNTEAFF. CDR3 DNA: TGTGCCAGCAGTTACTCGAGGGATTTGAACACTGAAGCTTTCTTT.

The chain employs TRBV2 and TRBJ2-7; D gene ambiguous. V was cut by 4 bases and J by 8 bases, with 6 bases left in between. CDR3 length: 10 amino acids. Germline assignment: CDR1 SNHLY and CDR2 FYNNEI. In nucleotides, the CDR3 is TGTGCCAGCAGTGTTGTTAAGCAGTACTTC. Encoded protein: CASSVVKQYF.

In this sample, this clone turned up many times. The chain carries TRBV28 and TRBJ2-3, with D maybe TRBD2 (5 bases). This CDR3 contains 14 residues. With 5 bases removed from V and 0 bases from J, the gap between germline ends came to 9 bases. Germline assignment: CDR1 MDHEN and CDR2 SYDVKM. CDR3 amino acids: CASSSSVSTDTQYF. The CDR3 nucleotides are TGTGCCAGCAGTAGTAGCGTAAGCACAGATACGCAGTATTTT.

The chain employs TRBV3-1 (or the pseudogene TRBV3-2) and TRBJ1-1; D ambiguous. V was pared by 4 bases and J by 2 bases, with 8 bases between. Germline values: CDR1 LGHDT, CDR2 YNNKEL (reference sequence). The CDR3 length is 13 residues. CDR3 region: CASSPLSNTEAFF. DNA for the CDR3: TGTGCCAGCAGCCCACTGAGTAACACTGAAGCTTTCTTT.

This clone was observed a few times. The chain combines TRBV30 with TRBJ1-3; TRBD1 is a possible D gene (5 bases). Trimming removed 4 bases at V and 0 bases at J, with 10 bases between. The length of the CDR3 is 14 residues. Germline values: CDR1 GTSNPN, CDR2 SVGIG (reference sequence). The DNA of the CDR3 is TGTGCCTGGATCGCAGGGCCCTCTGGAAACACCATATATTTT. This codes for CAWIAGPSGNTIYF.

The CDR3 spells CASSVGREWETQYF. The CDR3 DNA is TGTGCCAGCAGCGTAGGTCGGGAGTGGGAGACCCAGTACTTC. V and J are TRBV9 and TRBJ2-5; TRBD2 is a possible D gene (6 bases). The CDR3 extends over 14 amino acids. Between the trimmed V and J ends, which lost 0 bases and 5 bases, there was a span of 11 bases. The germline V gene encodes CDR1 SGDLS and CDR2 YYNGEE. The whole variable domain, filled in from reference TRBV9 and TRBJ2-5, reads DSGVTQTPKHLITATGQRVTLRCSPRSGDLSVYWYQQSLDQGLQFLIQYYNGEERAKGNILERFSAQQFPDLHSELNLSSLELGDSALYFCASSVGREWETQYFGPGTRLLVL.

As concerns this clone: Other DNA sequences in this specimen translate into the identical CDR3. This sequence joins TRBV7-2 and TRBJ2-7; D is uncertain. V lost 5 bases and J 3 bases, leaving 8 bases between the germline ends. CDR3 size: 12 residues. Germline CDR1 reads SGHTA; CDR2 reads FQGNSA. This chain's CDR3 is CASSPFSYEQYF. Here the CDR3 DNA reads TGTGCCAGCAGCCCCTTTAGCTACGAGCAGTACTTC.

The CDR3 loop reads CSVERSGRASEQYF. CDR3 nucleotide sequence: TGCAGCGTTGAAAGGTCCGGGAGAGCCTCCGAGCAGTACTTC. This chain links TRBV29-1 with TRBJ2-7; possible D gene TRBD2, 6 bases. Trimming removed 2 bases at V and 6 bases at J, with 17 bases between. CDR1 is SQVTM and CDR2 is ANQGSEA in the germline V gene. The CDR3 has 14 amino acids.

This rearrangement joins TRBV29-1 to TRBJ1-1, with D possibly being TRBD1 (6 bases). Trimming removed 6 bases at V and 5 bases at J, with 19 bases between. There are 14 residues in the CDR3. Germline loops: CDR1 SQVTM, CDR2 ANQGSEA. The CDR3 bases are TGCAGCGTGACCGACATGGGGGCTGGTACTGAAGCTTTCTTT. Protein sequence: CSVTDMGAGTEAFF.

The V and J genes are TRBV7-2 and TRBJ2-6; possibly TRBD2 for D (6 bases). CDR3 length: 16 amino acids. V was shortened by 1 base and J by 1 base, with 8 bases between the two germline ends. Per the germline V gene, CDR1 is SGHTA and CDR2 is FQGNSA. Here the CDR3 DNA reads TGTGCCAGCAGCTTAGGCGGGGCTTCTGGGGCCAACGTCCTGACTTTC. This translates into CASSLGGASGANVLTF.

The CDR3 loop reads CASSVQGSPYNEQFF. The CDR3 DNA reads TGTGCCAGCAGCGTACAGGGGTCCCCCTACAATGAGCAGTTCTTC. The genes are TRBV2 and TRBJ2-1, with 7 bases matching TRBD1. Germline V gene sequence: CDR1 SNHLY, CDR2 FYNNEI. The CDR3 is made up of 15 amino acids. V was clipped by 6 bases and J by 2 bases; unmatched bases: 7. Combining the CDR3 with reference TRBV2 and TRBJ2-1 gives the whole variable domain EPEVTQTPSHQVTQMGQEVILRCVPISNHLYFYWYRQILGQKVEFLVSFYNNEISEKSEIFDDQFSVERPDGSNFTLKIRSTKLEDSAMYFCASSVQGSPYNEQFFGPGTRLTVL.

The chain joins TRBV24-1 to TRBJ2-1; 10 nucleotides line up with TRBD2. The CDR3 is 16 amino acids. V trimming: 0 bases; J trimming: 5 bases; junction bases outside the gene matches: 3. Germline V lookup: CDR1 KGHDR, CDR2 SFDVKD. The CDR3 sequence: CATSDLVLAGDNEQFF. CDR3 coding DNA: TGTGCCACCAGTGATTTGGTCCTAGCGGGAGACAATGAGCAGTTCTTC.

V usage is TRBV7-8 and J usage is TRBJ1-1; D unclear. This CDR3 comprises 15 residues. Looked up from germline, CDR1 is SGHVS and CDR2 is FQNEAQ. V was trimmed by 0 bases and J by 0 bases, leaving 8 bases between them. The CDR3 sequence is CASSLAVAVNTEAFF. CDR3 sequence (DNA): TGTGCCAGCAGCTTAGCAGTTGCAGTGAACACTGAAGCTTTCTTT.

This rearrangement joins TRBV7-3 to TRBJ1-3; unclear D gene. In germline, CDR1 is SGHTA, CDR2 FQGTGA. Trimming removed 3 bases at V and 4 bases at J, with 7 bases between. This CDR3 comprises 13 residues. This CDR3 reads CASSFSPGNTIYF. CDR3 DNA sequence: TGTGCCAGCAGCTTCAGTCCGGGAAACACCATATATTTT.

V and J are TRBV28 and TRBJ1-1; D possibly corresponds to TRBD1 (6 bases). V lost 2 bases and J 0 bases, leaving 13 bases between the germline ends. CDR3 length: 16 amino acids. In germline, CDR1 is MDHEN, CDR2 SYDVKM. DNA of the CDR3: TGTGCCAGCAGTTTACGGCAGGGGCCGATGAACACTGAAGCTTTCTTT. Protein sequence: CASSLRQGPMNTEAFF.